This is a list of T cell receptor beta chains from one sample in a study of graft-versus-host responses after intestinal transplantation. These receptors' antigens are unknown. TCRdb keeps only in-frame clones here, not all; method: immunoSEQ multiplex PCR. This sample has 150,000 or so clones; around nine tenths occur once, and the top ten carry around 0.2%. The sample consisted of unstimulated CD4+ T cells sorted from spleen or lymph node cells, taken before intestinal transplant. The receptors stem from a human donor who received an intestinal transplant. Both conserved end residues are part of each CDR3. D genes are given only for firm matches. Part of the rows lack a size; the others show once, few, many or a class for expanded clones.

J,size,D,V,DNA,CDR3
TRBJ2-1,NA,TRBD2,TRBV11-2,TGTGCCAGCAGCCCACTAGGGACTAGGGGGTATGGTGAGCAGTTCTTC,CASSPLGTRGYGEQFF
TRBJ2-5,NA,NA,TRBV11-1,TGTGCCAGCAGCTTCGGTTACCAAGAGACCCAGTACTTC,CASSFGYQETQYF
TRBJ1-1,NA,NA,TRBV6-1,TGTGCCAGCAGTTATCGACGGTCGAACACTGAAGCTTTCTTT,CASSYRRSNTEAFF
TRBJ2-1,NA,NA,TRBV11-1,TGTGCCAGCAGCCCCCGACCTAACAATGAGCAGTTCTTC,CASSPRPNNEQFF
TRBJ1-1,NA,NA,TRBV2,TGTGCCAGCAGGCAAACAGGAGTGAGCACTGAAGCTTTCTTC,CASRQTGVSTEAFF
TRBJ1-4,few,NA,TRBV28,TGTGCCAGCACAAGGGGCCCGAATGAAAAACTGTTTTTT,CASTRGPNEKLFF
TRBJ2-2,few,NA,TRBV19,TGTGCCAGTATTAGGGGCTGGTCCGACACCGGGGAGCTGTTTTTT,CASIRGWSDTGELFF
TRBJ1-5,NA,NA,TRBV19,TGTGCCAGTAGGGGAGATCAGCCCCAGCATTTT,CASRGDQPQHF
TRBJ2-7,NA,TRBD2,TRBV6-1,TGTGCCAGCAGACCCATCTCTAGCGGGAGTTACGAGCAGTACTTC,CASRPISSGSYEQYF
TRBJ1-2,NA,NA,TRBV7-2,TGTGCCAGCAGCTTATTAAGCCAGGTCTATGGCTACACCTTC,CASSLLSQVYGYTF
TRBJ2-7,NA,TRBD1,TRBV18,TGTGCCAGCTCGAGGACAGGGAACGACGAGCAGTACTTC,CASSRTGNDEQYF
TRBJ2-7,NA,NA,TRBV10-3,TGTGCCATCAGTGCCAGGACAGACTCCTACGAGCAGTACTTC,CAISARTDSYEQYF
TRBJ2-5,NA,TRBD2,TRBV28,TGTGCCAGCAGCTCTTCCGGGAGGGCTCGGGAGACCCAGTACTTC,CASSSSGRARETQYF
TRBJ1-1,once,NA,TRBV6-6,TGTGCCAGCAGGCGTCCCTCAGGTAACACTGAAGCTTTCTTT,CASRRPSGNTEAFF
TRBJ2-7,NA,NA,TRBV6-1,TGTGCCAGCAGTGCAATCTACGAGCAGTACTTC,CASSAIYEQYF
TRBJ1-2,NA,NA,TRBV21-1,TGTGCCAGCAGCCCTCGGGGGGTGCCCGGCTACACCTTC,CASSPRGVPGYTF
TRBJ1-1,NA,NA,TRBV30,TGTGCCTGGAGCTACCCGGAAGGGCCTGAAGCTTTCTTT,CAWSYPEGPEAFF
TRBJ2-5,NA,TRBD2,TRBV10-1,TGCGCCAGCAGTGGGGGACTAGCGGGAGGGCCCTACGCCCAAGAGACCCAGTACTTC,CASSGGLAGGPYAQETQYF
TRBJ2-3,NA,TRBD1,TRBV5-1,TGCGCCAGCAGCTTTGTTCGGGCGCAGGGGGCGTTGGATACGCAGTATTTT,CASSFVRAQGALDTQYF
TRBJ2-7,few,NA,TRBV15,TGTGCCACCAGCAGATCCCAGCGGGCGCGGTGGAGAGAAAACGAGCAGTACTTC,CATSRSQRARWRENEQYF
TRBJ1-6,once,NA,TRBV30,TGTGCCTGGGGGCAGGGGCGGGGTTATAATTCACCCCTCCACTTT,CAWGQGRGYNSPLHF
TRBJ2-7,NA,NA,TRBV28,TGTGCCAGCAGCTCGGACGAGCAGTACTTC,CASSSDEQYF
TRBJ2-7,NA,TRBD2,TRBV27,TGTGCCAGCTCTGGGGGACTAGCGAGTTACGAGCAGTACTTC,CASSGGLASYEQYF
TRBJ1-1,once,NA,TRBV28,TGTGCCAGCAGTTTATTAGGGGGGGGGAACACTGAAGCTTTCTTT,CASSLLGGGNTEAFF
TRBJ2-5,NA,NA,TRBV19,TGTGCCAGTAGCCGGGAAGCTATAACACAAGAGACCCAGTACTTC,CASSREAITQETQYF
TRBJ1-4,NA,NA,TRBV7-7,TGTGCTAGCAGCGACAGTCACGAAAAACTGTTTTTT,CASSDSHEKLFF
TRBJ1-6,NA,NA,TRBV6-4,TGTGCCAGCAGCCAGTACTCCTATAATTCACCCCTCCACTTT,CASSQYSYNSPLHF
TRBJ2-7,NA,NA,TRBV19,TGTGCCAGTAGTGAGAATAGGGGACCCTACGAGCAGTACTTC,CASSENRGPYEQYF
TRBJ2-7,NA,NA,TRBV7-2,TGTGCCAGCAGCTTAGCATCGGTACGGGGGAGCTCCTACGAGCAGTACTTC,CASSLASVRGSSYEQYF
TRBJ2-2,NA,NA,TRBV21-1,TGTGCCAGCAGCAAAGTCGGTAGCGGGAGGGCGAACACCGGGGAGCTGTTTTTT,CASSKVGSGRANTGELFF
TRBJ1-1,NA,NA,TRBV19,TGTGCCAGTAAGGGGGTCCAGGGGAACACTGAAGCTTTCTTT,CASKGVQGNTEAFF
TRBJ1-1,once,NA,TRBV5-6,TGTGCCAGCAGCCCAGGACAGAACACTGAAGCTTTCTTT,CASSPGQNTEAFF
TRBJ1-4,NA,NA,TRBV7-9,TGTGCCAGCAGCTTAGTGCCTAATGAAAAACTGTTTTTT,CASSLVPNEKLFF
TRBJ1-4,NA,NA,TRBV19,TGTGCCGTCGGGGGAGGAGGGACTAATGAAAAACTGTTTTTT,CAVGGGGTNEKLFF
TRBJ2-3,NA,NA,TRBV12-2,TGTGCAAGTCGCTTAGGGCTACGCACAGATACGCAGTATTTT,CASRLGLRTDTQYF
TRBJ2-7,NA,NA,TRBV7-2,TGCGCCAGCAGCCTGTCCGATACCTACGAGCAGTACTTC,CASSLSDTYEQYF
TRBJ2-3,once,NA,TRBV5-1,TGCGCCAGCAGCCCCGCCTGGGCTAGCACAGATACGCAGTATTTT,CASSPAWASTDTQYF
TRBJ2-7,NA,NA,TRBV5-1,TGCGCCAGCAGCTTGGGCCCAGACAGCTACTCCTACGAGCAGTACTTC,CASSLGPDSYSYEQYF
TRBJ2-7,NA,TRBD2,TRBV29-1,TGCAGCGTTAAAAGAGGTAGCGGGAGCTACGAGCAGTACTTC,CSVKRGSGSYEQYF
TRBJ2-5,once,NA,TRBV5-4,TGTGCCAGCAGCTTGATGGAGGAGACCCAGTACTTC,CASSLMEETQYF
TRBJ2-1,NA,TRBD2,TRBV30,TGTGCCTGGAGTGTCACGGGGGGGGCCTACAATGAGCAGTTCTTC,CAWSVTGGAYNEQFF
TRBJ2-1,NA,TRBD1,TRBV6-5,TGTGCCAGCCAGTTCGACAGGGTCTACAATGAGCAGTTCTTC,CASQFDRVYNEQFF
TRBJ1-2,NA,NA,TRBV5-4,TGTGCCAGCAGCCAAACCGGGGGCAACTATGGCTACACCTTC,CASSQTGGNYGYTF
TRBJ2-2,NA,TRBD1,TRBV5-1,TGCGCCAGCAGCTACTCCAGGGACAGGGCGTACACCGGGGAGCTGTTTTTT,CASSYSRDRAYTGELFF
TRBJ2-6,NA,NA,TRBV28,TGTGCCAGCACCTCGCAGGGTCTCCTTTCTGGGGCCAACGTCCTGACTTTC,CASTSQGLLSGANVLTF
TRBJ1-1,once,NA,TRBV28,TGTGCCAGCAGTCGCGGGACACGGAACACTGAAGCTTTCTTT,CASSRGTRNTEAFF
TRBJ2-7,once,TRBD2,TRBV6-5,TGTGCCAGCAGTTACGGCGGGGGTTCCTACGAGCAGTACTTC,CASSYGGGSYEQYF